The 8 T cell receptor beta chains below all came from one sample that was sequenced in a study of blood T cell repertoires in COVID-19. Sequencing was performed with immunoSEQ multiplex PCR; in TCRdb, only in-frame clones are kept and a portion is missing. The data hold about 190,000 clones, with 87% observed a single time. Sequencing input: peripheral blood. These receptors were obtained from a man aged 55 to 70 with active or convalescent COVID-19.

The chain has TRBV10-2 and TRBJ2-7; the match to TRBD2 covers 8 bases. The V gene's germline CDR1 is WSHSY and CDR2 SAAADI. The V gene end was trimmed by 6 bases and the J gene end by 5 bases; junction bases not matched to a gene: 9. The CDR3 sequence is 14 residues long. As DNA, the CDR3 is TGCGCCAGCAGGGGGACTAGAACAACCCACGAGCAGTACTTC. The encoded protein is CASRGTRTTHEQYF.

This clone was observed a few times. This chain connects TRBV5-1 to TRBJ2-7; D remains ambiguous. V lost 0 bases to trimming and J lost 2 bases, with 9 bases between them. CDR1 is SGHRS and CDR2 is YFSETQ in the germline V gene. The CDR3 extends over 14 amino acids. The CDR3 region is CASSLDHYAYEQYF. CDR3 in DNA: TGCGCCAGCAGCTTGGATCACTATGCCTACGAGCAGTACTTC.

The chain recombines TRBV7-9 with TRBJ1-2; TRBD1 is a possible D gene (6 bases). Trimming pared 2 bases from V and 6 bases from J, leaving 13 bases between. The CDR3 runs to 14 residues. Germline V lookup: CDR1 SEHNR, CDR2 FQNEAQ (reference sequence). The CDR3 DNA is TGTGCCAGCAGCTTATTGCGGGGGGCAAATGGCTACACCTTC. This encodes CASSLLRGANGYTF. Using reference TRBV7-9 and TRBJ1-2 for the parts outside the CDR3, the full variable domain is DTGVSQNPRHKITKRGQNVTFRCDPISEHNRLYWYRQTLGQGPEFLTYFQNEAQLEKSRLLSDRFSAERPKGSFSTLEIQRTEQGDSAMYLCASSLLRGANGYTFGSGTRLTVV.

The V call is TRBV6-5, the J call TRBJ2-3, with 8 bases lining up with TRBD1. Germline lookup yields CDR1 MNHEY and CDR2 SVGAGI. The V segment lost 4 bases and the J segment 1 base; nucleotides outside the gene matches: 7. The CDR3 consists of 16 residues. CDR3 coding DNA: TGTGCCAGCAGTTGGAGACAGGGGCTCGGCACAGATACGCAGTATTTT. As protein: CASSWRQGLGTDTQYF.

V gene TRBV3-1 (or the pseudogene TRBV3-2) combines with J gene TRBJ1-5, with 11 bases that match TRBD1. CDR1 is LGHDT, CDR2 YNNKEL, per germline (reference sequence). The CDR3 has 15 amino acids. The V segment lost 4 bases and the J segment 4 bases; nucleotides outside the gene matches: 3. CDR3 DNA sequence: TGTGCCAGCAGCCCCGGGACAGGGGGTAATCAGCCCCAGCATTTT. As protein: CASSPGTGGNQPQHF.

The J gene is TRBJ2-3, the V gene TRBV24-1, with TRBD2 matching over 7 bases. This CDR3 has 16 amino acids. V lost 3 bases and J lost 2; bases outside the gene matches: 7. The V gene's germline CDR1 is KGHDR and CDR2 SFDVKD. CDR3 nucleotides: TGTGCCACCAGTGATAAGGAGACTAGCCCCACAGATACGCAGTATTTT. Its protein product is CATSDKETSPTDTQYF.

The chain is built from TRBV7-9 and TRBJ1-2; 7 bases are shared with TRBD1. Trimming removed 1 base from V and 7 bases from J; junction bases left unmatched: 9. CDR3 length equals 15 residues. Germline V gene sequence: CDR1 SEHNR, CDR2 FQNEAQ (reference sequence). The CDR3 is CASSLEKGASGGYTF. CDR3 nucleotides: TGTGCCAGCAGCTTAGAGAAGGGGGCTTCGGGTGGCTACACCTTC.

This chain connects TRBV7-9 to TRBJ1-2, with 9 bases that match TRBD1. The CDR3 totals 14 residues. After removal of 5 bases from V and 8 bases from J, the junction contained 9 bases not matched to a gene. CDR1 and CDR2 from the germline V gene are SEHNR and FQNEAQ (reference sequence). The CDR3 spells CASSLDRGSEGYTF. CDR3 sequence (DNA): TGTGCCAGCAGCCTAGACAGGGGGTCGGAAGGCTACACCTTC. Complete variable domain (other parts from reference TRBV7-9 and TRBJ1-2): DTGVSQNPRHKITKRGQNVTFRCDPISEHNRLYWYRQTLGQGPEFLTYFQNEAQLEKSRLLSDRFSAERPKGSFSTLEIQRTEQGDSAMYLCASSLDRGSEGYTFGSGTRLTVV.